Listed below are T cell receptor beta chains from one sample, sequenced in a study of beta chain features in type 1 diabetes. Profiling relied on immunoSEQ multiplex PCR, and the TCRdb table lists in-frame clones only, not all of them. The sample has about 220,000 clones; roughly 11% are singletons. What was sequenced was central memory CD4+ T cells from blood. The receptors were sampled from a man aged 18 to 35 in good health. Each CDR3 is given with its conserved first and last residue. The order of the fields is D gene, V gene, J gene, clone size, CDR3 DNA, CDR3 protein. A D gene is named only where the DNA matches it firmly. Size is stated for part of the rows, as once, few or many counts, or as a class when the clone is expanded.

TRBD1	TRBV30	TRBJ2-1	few	TGTGCCTGGAGTTCCCCCGGGACAGGTTCTTACAATGAGCAGTTCTTC	CAWSSPGTGSYNEQFF
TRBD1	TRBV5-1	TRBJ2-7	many	TGCGCCAGCAGCTTGACGACAGGGGGCGGTATGTACGAGCAGTACTTC	CASSLTTGGGMYEQYF
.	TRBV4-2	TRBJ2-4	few	TGTGCCAGCAGCCATCCAATAACCGACTATGAAAACATTCAGTACTTC	CASSHPITDYENIQYF
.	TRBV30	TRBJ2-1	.	TGTGCCTGGAGGGATTTTTCAGGGGGGGATGAGCAGTTCTTC	CAWRDFSGGDEQFF
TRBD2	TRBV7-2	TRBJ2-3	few	TGTGCCAGCAGCTTAGGTGGGACTAGTGCGCAGTATTTT	CASSLGGTSAQYF
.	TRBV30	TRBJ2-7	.	TGTGCCTGGAGTGTCGGACCGGGGGAGCAGTACTTC	CAWSVGPGEQYF
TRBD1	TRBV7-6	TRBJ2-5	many	TGTGCCAGCAGCTTAGCGTACAGGGGGAAAAAGTACTTC	CASSLAYRGKKYF
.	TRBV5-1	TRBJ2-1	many	TGCGCCAGCAGCTTGTCGATGGGCAATGAGCAGTTCTTC	CASSLSMGNEQFF
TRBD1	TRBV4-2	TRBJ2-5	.	TGTGCCAGCAGCCAACCAGGGGGCCGGGAGACCCAGTACTTC	CASSQPGGRETQYF
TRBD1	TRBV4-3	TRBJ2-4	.	TGCGCCAGCAGCCAGAACCGACAGGGCCAAAGAAACATTCAGTACTTC	CASSQNRQGQRNIQYF
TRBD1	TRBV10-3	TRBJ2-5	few	TGTGCCATCAGTGAGGGGACAGCCGGGGAGACCCAGTACTTC	CAISEGTAGETQYF
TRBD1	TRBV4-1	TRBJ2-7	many	TGCGCCAGCAGCGCGGGACAGGGGGCAATTTTCAAGCAGTACTTC	CASSAGQGAIFKQYF
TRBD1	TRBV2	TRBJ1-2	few	TGTGCCGGACAGGGTATCAGCTATGGCTACACCTTC	CAGQGISYGYTF
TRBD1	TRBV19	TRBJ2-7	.	TGTGCCAGTAGCCGCGGAGGACAGGGCGTATCCTACGAGCAGTACTTC	CASSRGGQGVSYEQYF
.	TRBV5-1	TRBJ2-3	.	TGCGCCAGCAGCTTGGCAACTTCAGATACGCAGTATTTT	CASSLATSDTQYF
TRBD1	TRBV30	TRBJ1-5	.	TGTGCCTGGAGTGGGGGACAGGGGAATCAGCCCCAGCATTTT	CAWSGGQGNQPQHF
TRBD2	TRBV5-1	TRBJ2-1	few	TGCGCCAGCAGCGGCGGGGAGGGGAATATAAATGAGCAGTTCTTC	CASSGGEGNINEQFF
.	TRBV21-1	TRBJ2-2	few	TGTGCCAGCAGCGATGAGACAGGAGAGAACACCGGGGAGCTGTTTTTT	CASSDETGENTGELFF
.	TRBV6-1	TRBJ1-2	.	TGTGCCAGCAGCGCTTGGACAGATTATGGCTACACCTTC	CASSAWTDYGYTF
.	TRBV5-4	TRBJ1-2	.	TGTGCCAGCAGCTTGGAAGACGTCAGTCTCTATGGCTACACCTTC	CASSLEDVSLYGYTF
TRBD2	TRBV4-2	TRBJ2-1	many	TGTGCCAGCAGCCAAGATTGGGATACGAGCGGGAGCGGCGATGAGCAGTTCTTC	CASSQDWDTSGSGDEQFF
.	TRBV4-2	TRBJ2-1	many	TGTGCCAGCAGCCAAGTTTCGGCGGGTACCTACAATGAGCAGTTCTTC	CASSQVSAGTYNEQFF
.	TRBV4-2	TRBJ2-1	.	TGTGCCAGCAGCCAAGAAGCGTCCTCCTACAATGAGCAGTTCTTC	CASSQEASSYNEQFF
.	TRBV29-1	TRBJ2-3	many	TGCAGCGTTGTAATTGCAGGGCCGAGCACAGATACGCAGTATTTT	CSVVIAGPSTDTQYF